The 18 T cell receptor beta chains below all came from one sample that was sequenced in a study of T-cell reconstitution after alpha-beta-depleted transplantation in children. Unique molecular identifiers were used in preparing the TCRbeta library. TCRdb itself ran the PCR reads through MiXCR, one entry per CDR3 protein. Here the sample spans approximately 800,000 distinct CDR3 sequences, roughly 15% being singletons. The source material was PBMCs, mostly from graft donor cells, sampled 360 days after TCRalphabeta/CD19-depleted stem cell transplant. These receptors came from a male patient younger than 18 who had a stem cell transplant for acute lymphoblastic leukemia, so the T cells may come from the graft donor.

This clonotype was counted a few times. The J gene is TRBJ2-2, the V gene TRBV5-6; TRBD2 might be the D (5 bases). The V end lost 3 bases, the J end lost 4 bases, and 13 bases lay between the germline ends. The CDR3 is 15 amino acids. Germline V gene sequence: CDR1 SGHDT, CDR2 YYEEEE. CDR3 loop: CASSSGIRTTGELFF. In DNA, the CDR3 is TGTGCCAGCAGCTCGGGGATAAGAACCACCGGGGAGCTGTTTTTT.

This chain uses TRBV5-1 with TRBJ1-1; 7 bases line up with TRBD1. Germline V CDR1 and CDR2: SGHRS, YFSETQ. The CDR3 contains 12 residues. V lost 1 base, J lost 7 bases, and 1 base stayed unmatched. DNA of the CDR3: TGCGCCAGCAGCTTGCGACAGGGTGAAGCTTTCTTT. Its translation: CASSLRQGEAFF.

This clonotype was observed a few times. V and J are TRBV20-1 and TRBJ2-2; 11 bases line up with TRBD2. Per the germline V gene, CDR1 is DFQATT and CDR2 is SNEGSKA (reference sequence). The V and J ends lost 3 bases and 4 bases, in that order; junction bases with no gene match: 7. This CDR3 contains 16 residues. The CDR3 spells CSARTSGIAFTGELFF. The CDR3 nucleotides read TGCAGTGCTAGGACTAGCGGGATAGCTTTCACCGGGGAGCTGTTTTTT.

This clonotype was seen more than once but under ten times. The rearrangement joins TRBV9 to TRBJ2-7; TRBD1 matches 10 bases. There are 18 residues in the CDR3. Germline trimming cut 0 bases from V and 2 bases from J; bases unmatched to any gene: 11. Germline CDR1 and CDR2: SGDLS and YYNGEE. The CDR3 is CASSVAPLPGQGTYEQYF. The CDR3 region has the DNA TGTGCCAGCAGCGTAGCCCCACTCCCGGGACAGGGGACCTACGAGCAGTACTTC.

This clonotype was counted at least ten times. The CDR3 sequence: CASSLGGGELFF. CDR3 in DNA: TGTGCCAGCAGTCTGGGGGGCGGGGAGCTGTTTTTT. This rearrangement joins TRBV12-3 or TRBV12-4 to TRBJ2-2, with D possibly being TRBD2 (6 bases). CDR3 length: 12 amino acids. Trimming shortened V by 5 bases and J by 7 bases, and 8 bases separated the two germline ends.

A single count supports this clonotype. V is TRBV7-3 and J is TRBJ2-1, with D unresolved. V gave up 5 bases and J gave up 7 bases, with 21 bases separating them. There are 16 residues in the CDR3. Germline CDR1 is SGHTA and CDR2 is FQGTGA. CDR3 in amino acids: CASSPGPITLSNEQFF. For the CDR3, the DNA is TGTGCCAGCAGCCCCGGACCAATTACCCTATCTAATGAGCAGTTCTTC.

The rearrangement joins TRBV5-6 to TRBJ1-1; no clear D gene. Germline V CDR1 and CDR2: SGHDT, YYEEEE. V lost 2 bases and J 9 bases, leaving 11 bases between the germline ends. This CDR3 has 12 amino acids. The CDR3 loop is CASSFVSQQAFF. The CDR3 DNA reads TGTGCCAGCAGCTTCGTTTCCCAGCAAGCTTTCTTT. The full variable domain, in which reference TRBV5-6 and TRBJ1-1 provide the parts outside the CDR3, is DAGVTQSPTHLIKTRGQQVTLRCSPKSGHDTVSWYQQALGQGPQFIFQYYEEEERQRGNFPDRFSGHQFPNYSSELNVNALLLGDSALYLCASSFVSQQAFFGQGTRLTVV.

About this clonotype itself: A clone one base away is much larger, so this may be a read error. The V call is TRBV29-1, the J call TRBJ1-1; D is undetermined. CDR3 length equals 12 residues. V was clipped by 1 base and J by 0 bases, with 3 bases between them. Looked up from germline, CDR1 is SQVTM and CDR2 is ANQGSEA. In DNA, the CDR3 is TGCAGCGTTGAAGTGCTGAACACTGAAGCTTTCTTT. Amino acids: CSVEVLNTEAFF.

The chain combines TRBV19 with TRBJ2-4; D ambiguous. V lost 1 base and J 8 bases, leaving 12 bases between the germline ends. CDR1 and CDR2 (germline): LNHDA, SQIVND (reference sequence). The CDR3 sequence is 14 residues long. CDR3 nucleotide sequence: TGTGCCAGTAGTATAGGGGAAGGGAAGGACATTCAGTACTTC. Its translation is CASSIGEGKDIQYF. Drawing the rest from reference TRBV19 and TRBJ2-4, the complete variable domain is DGGITQSPKYLFRKEGQNVTLSCEQNLNHDAMYWYRQDPGQGLRLIYYSQIVNDFQKGDIAEGYSVSREKKESFPLTVTSAQKNPTAFYLCASSIGEGKDIQYFGAGTRLSVL.

J is TRBJ2-1 and V is TRBV5-1; TRBD1 matches at 10 bases. This CDR3 spans 15 amino acids. The germline V gene has CDR1 SGHRS and CDR2 YFSETQ. The ends lost 0 bases at V and 9 bases at J; junction bases unmatched: 6. DNA of the CDR3: TGCGCCAGCAGCTTGGGACAGGGGGCGATGAGTGAGCAGTTCTTC. Protein sequence: CASSLGQGAMSEQFF.

The chain carries TRBV12-3 or TRBV12-4 and TRBJ1-2; weak D call: TRBD1 (6 bases). Trimming took off 3 bases at V and 7 bases at J, with 9 bases between the two ends. The CDR3 has 12 residues. The CDR3 bases are TGTGCCAGCAGTTTTGGGGGGGCTGGCTACACCTTC. This codes for CASSFGGAGYTF.

V and J are TRBV3-1 and TRBJ1-5; D perhaps matches TRBD1 (5 bases). V was shortened by 4 bases and J by 2 bases, with 9 bases between the two germline ends. This CDR3 has 14 amino acids. Germline V gives CDR1 LGHDT, CDR2 YNNKEL (reference sequence). The CDR3 is CASSPVGGNQPQHF. CDR3 nucleotide sequence: TGTGCCAGCAGCCCCGTGGGGGGCAATCAGCCCCAGCATTTT.

This clonotype has just a few counts. The chain carries TRBV20-1 and TRBJ2-2; 10 bases are a match to TRBD1. Germline trimming cut 1 base from V and 1 base from J; bases unmatched to any gene: 6. The germline gives CDR1 DFQATT, CDR2 SNEGSKA (reference sequence). This CDR3 is 17 amino acids long. The CDR3 here is CSARVPRDRGNTGELFF. CDR3 in DNA: TGCAGTGCTAGAGTCCCCCGGGACAGGGGGAACACCGGGGAGCTGTTTTTT.

This clonotype was observed a handful of times. The CDR3 is CASSQEGRSSYEQYF. The CDR3 nucleotides are TGCGCCAGCAGCCAAGAAGGGAGAAGCTCCTACGAGCAGTACTTC. The chain joins TRBV4-1 to TRBJ2-7, with a possible D match to TRBD2 (5 bases). Germline V gene lookup returns CDR1 MGHRA and CDR2 YSYEKL. The CDR3 is 15 residues long. V gave up 0 bases and J gave up 0 bases, with 9 bases separating them.

The chain links TRBV7-8 to TRBJ2-5; D is ambiguous. V was trimmed by 3 bases and J by 1 base, leaving 18 bases between them. The CDR3 contains 17 residues. Germline V gene data show CDR1 as SGHVS and CDR2 as FQNEAQ. The CDR3 nucleotides are TGTGCCAGCAGCTTGTGGTCCCTGGGCGCCCCCCAAGAGACCCAGTACTTC. Translated: CASSLWSLGAPQETQYF.

The V and J genes are TRBV10-3 and TRBJ2-2, with TRBD2 matching over 10 bases. The V and J ends lost 7 bases and 4 bases, in that order; junction bases with no gene match: 12. This CDR3 region has 17 residues. From germline, CDR1 is ENHRY and CDR2 SYGVKD. The CDR3 is CAIMGVLAGGRTGELFF. In DNA, the CDR3 is TGTGCCATCATGGGGGTTTTAGCGGGAGGTCGCACCGGGGAGCTGTTTTTT.

There are a few counts of this clonotype. Here the CDR3 reads CASRVPPGRGLAGGGYNEQFF. The CDR3 DNA is TGTGCCAGCAGAGTCCCCCCCGGCAGGGGCCTAGCGGGAGGAGGGTACAATGAGCAGTTCTTC. This chain joins TRBV6-2 or TRBV6-3 and TRBJ2-1; 11 positions match TRBD2. V lost 6 bases to trimming and J lost 4 bases; unmatched junction nucleotides: 23. This CDR3 contains 21 residues. CDR1 is MNHEY, CDR2 SVGEGT, per germline.

This clonotype was observed at least ten times. The chain joins TRBV11-2 to TRBJ2-1; 13 bases are a match to TRBD2. CDR1 and CDR2 (germline): SGHAT, FQNNGV. V shed 4 bases, J shed 7 bases, and the junction held 10 bases outside the gene matches. The CDR3 has 17 residues. This CDR3 reads CASSSRTSGSFINEQFF. DNA of the CDR3: TGTGCCAGCAGCTCGCGGACTAGCGGGAGTTTTATAAATGAGCAGTTCTTC. Full variable domain (rest looked up from reference TRBV11-2 and TRBJ2-1): EAGVAQSPRYKIIEKRQSVAFWCNPISGHATLYWYQQILGQGPKLLIQFQNNGVVDDSQLPKDRFSAERLKGVDSTLKIQPAKLEDSAVYLCASSSRTSGSFINEQFFGPGTRLTVL.